This TCR beta chain was sequenced in a study of identical twins. Study conclusions and caveats: The authors noted that invariant MAIT and iNKT cells could partly confound zero-insertion analyses.

The CDR3 totals 14 residues. Per the germline V gene, CDR1 is SGHAT and CDR2 is FQNNGV. V lost 5 bases and J 4 bases, leaving 15 bases between the germline ends. This clonotype has a handful of counts. The antigen remains unidentified. TCRdb itself ran the 5' RACE reads through MiXCR, one entry per CDR3 protein. The repertoire consists of about 810,000 distinct CDR3 sequences, with roughly 12% occurring once and the leading ten covering roughly 1.6%. This sample also appeared in a second study, on yellow fever vaccine responses in identical twins.

The clonotype comes from a woman aged 18-29 years in good health. Sequenced: PBMCs. The gene calls are TRBV11-2 and TRBJ2-7; perhaps TRBD1 as D (7 bases). As DNA, the CDR3 is TGTGCCAGCAGCCCTGGGCCAGGGGGGTACGAGCAGTACTTC. Encoded protein: CASSPGPGGYEQYF.